This TCR beta chain was documented in a study of blood T cell repertoires in COVID-19. Overall study: The United States, Italy and Spain provided the acute and convalescent COVID-19 samples. From T cells, B-cell-depleted T cells, or PBMCs came the material, which was cDNA or gDNA.

In the authors' workflow: Estimated nucleated cell counts came from reference gene primer amplification. Using immunoSEQ multiplex PCR, the repertoire was profiled, and TCRdb retains in-frame clones only, with some absent. V, J and clone size reflect that table, while D and trimming were determined from the DNA. The top ten hold 0.88% of the sample, which has approximately 110,000 clones, about 91% seen once. The CDR3 spans 13 residues. The V end was cut by 0 bases, the J end by 5 bases, with 6 bases between. Germline values: CDR1 SGHTA, CDR2 FQGNSA. The TCR originated in a woman between 50 and 59 years old with active or convalescent COVID-19. Sequencing was performed on peripheral blood. The V call is TRBV7-2, the J call TRBJ2-3; D is unclear. The CDR3 loop reads CASSLARGDTQYF. The CDR3 coding sequence is TGTGCCAGCAGCTTAGCCCGAGGAGATACGCAGTATTTT.